This T cell receptor beta chain was found in a study of blood T cell repertoires in COVID-19 (dated by TCRdb to about 2020). Turning to the overall study: The collaborator samples originated in the United States, Italy and Spain and spanned the acute and convalescent phases of COVID-19. The prospective study material was composed of cDNA or gDNA derived from T cells, B-cell-depleted T cells, or PBMCs. Subjects who had been exposed to COVID-19, were actively infected with it, or had recovered from it provided the deeply sampled blood TCRbeta repertoires that made up the dataset. A freely available public database, intended as a resource for researchers studying the immune response to SARS-CoV-2, is where the repertoires were released. Samples came from the ongoing ImmuneRACE study (first 160 participants) plus 1,254 subjects from 6 global collaborators. Sample metadata almost always included a de-identified subject ID, COVID-19 status, age in years and sex. Where HLA class I and class II types were available, the types were taken from metadata supplied by the sample provider, not from assay-based typing. The investigation overall reported the following: How much clinical and demographic metadata was included differed by source and by participant, and the metadata was provided uncurated.

CDR1 is given as SGHNT and CDR2 as YENEEA, both from the germline V gene. Relative to germline, V is 5 bases shorter and J is 3 bases shorter, with 14 bases between their ends. Measured from the cysteine to the phenylalanine, the CDR3 is 15 residues long. The CDR3 DNA has 45 bases and is translated from base 1. Remarks on this clone: There is no known antigen for this receptor. Within one base of it there is no much larger clone, and no base qualities were kept.

The immunoSEQ Assay, a bias-controlled multiplex PCR, was used to amplify TCRbeta CDR3 regions from genomic DNA. The source study handled its data this way. Nucleated cell counts per sample were estimated from amplification of reference gene primers within the assay. To quantify the absolute abundance of each unique TCRbeta CDR3 rearrangement, sequence reads were collapsed and filtered. For each sample, productive Simpson clonality was calculated as the square root of Simpson's diversity index across productive rearrangements. The clones in this table, taken by TCRdb from immuneACCESS, are in-frame only. Not every clone is retained; where verified, under half of the shortfall comes from an unresolved V gene, and the cause of the rest is unknown. D and trimming come from the DNA, and the V and J calls and clone size come from that table. In this sample the table shows some 55,000 clones, roughly 77% of which occur a single time. The ten most abundant clones make up around 43% of the sample.

The collaborating institutions used their own protocols to collect whole blood in K2EDTA tubes. For TCRbeta analysis, collaborator samples were shipped as frozen whole blood, as isolated PBMCs, or as DNA extracted from either sample type. This TCR derives from a man between 65 and 79 years old with active or convalescent COVID-19. Sequencing used peripheral blood. The chain uses TRBV11-3 and TRBJ2-1; the D gene is possibly TRBD2, with 7 bases matching. The CDR3 loop reads CASSPGGGSYNEQFF. The DNA sequence reads TGTGCCAGCAGCCCGGGGGGCGGGAGCTACAATGAGCAGTTCTTC.